The T cell receptor beta chain described here comes from a study of blood T cell repertoires in COVID-19. J was trimmed by 7 bases and V by 3 bases; bases with no gene match: 14. The CDR3 spans 16 residues. From germline, CDR1 is ENHRY and CDR2 SYGVKD. How the authors handled the data: Estimates of nucleated cell counts were drawn from the amplification of reference gene primers. Clones were sequenced by immunoSEQ multiplex PCR, and TCRdb holds only the in-frame ones, with some missing. The V and J calls and clone size come from that table; D and trimming were worked out from the DNA. The table shows 99,000 or so clones, with about 86% occurring only once.

This sequence joins TRBV10-3 and TRBJ1-1; TRBD1 agrees at 7 bases. This clonotype was obtained from a woman aged 55-70 years in a cohort sampled during active or convalescent COVID-19. The sequenced sample consisted of peripheral blood. The CDR3 loop is CAISDPGQAAGSEAFF. The CDR3, as DNA: TGTGCCATCAGTGACCCCGGACAGGCGGCGGGCAGTGAAGCTTTCTTT.